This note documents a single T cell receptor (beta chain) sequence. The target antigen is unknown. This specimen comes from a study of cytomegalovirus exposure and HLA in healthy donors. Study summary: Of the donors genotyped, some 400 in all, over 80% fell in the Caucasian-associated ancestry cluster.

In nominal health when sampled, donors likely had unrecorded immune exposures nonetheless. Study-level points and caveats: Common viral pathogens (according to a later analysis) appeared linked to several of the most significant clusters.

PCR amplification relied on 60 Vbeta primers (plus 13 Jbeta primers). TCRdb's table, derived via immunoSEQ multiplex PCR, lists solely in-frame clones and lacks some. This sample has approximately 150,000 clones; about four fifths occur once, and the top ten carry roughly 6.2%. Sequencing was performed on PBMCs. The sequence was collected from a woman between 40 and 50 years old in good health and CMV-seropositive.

The CDR3 region is CASSLASGGPYEQYF. The DNA of the CDR3 is TGTGCCAGCAGCTTAGCTTCCGGGGGACCCTACGAGCAGTACTTC. This chain uses TRBV11-3 with TRBJ2-7, with a weak D call TRBD2 (6 bases). This CDR3 is built from 15 residues. The V end was cut by 1 base, the J end by 2 bases, with 12 bases between. Germline loops: CDR1 SGHNT, CDR2 YENEEA.